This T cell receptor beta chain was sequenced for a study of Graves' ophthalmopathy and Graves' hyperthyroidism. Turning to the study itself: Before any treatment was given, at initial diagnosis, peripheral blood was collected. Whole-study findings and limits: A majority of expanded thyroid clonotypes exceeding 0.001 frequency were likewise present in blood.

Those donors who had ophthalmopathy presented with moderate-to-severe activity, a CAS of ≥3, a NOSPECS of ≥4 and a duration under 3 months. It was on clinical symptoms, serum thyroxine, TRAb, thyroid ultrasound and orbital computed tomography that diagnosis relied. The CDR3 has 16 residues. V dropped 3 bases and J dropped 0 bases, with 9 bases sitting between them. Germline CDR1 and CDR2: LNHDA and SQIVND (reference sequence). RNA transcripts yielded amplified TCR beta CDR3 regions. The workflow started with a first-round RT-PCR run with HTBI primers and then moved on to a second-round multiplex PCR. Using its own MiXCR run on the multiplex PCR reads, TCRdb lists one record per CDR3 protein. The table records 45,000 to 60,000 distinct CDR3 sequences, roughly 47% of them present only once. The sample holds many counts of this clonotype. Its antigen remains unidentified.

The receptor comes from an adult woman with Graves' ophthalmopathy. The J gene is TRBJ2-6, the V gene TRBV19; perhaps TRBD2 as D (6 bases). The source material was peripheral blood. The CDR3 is CASSMTGGSGANVLTF. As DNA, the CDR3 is TGTGCCAGTAGTATGACCGGGGGCTCTGGGGCCAACGTCCTGACTTTC.